The T cell receptor beta chain under discussion was sequenced for a study of CD8+CD57+ T cells in acquired aplastic anemia. Looking at the study overall: Sorted CD4+ and CD8+ cell DNA averaged approximately 3.4 ug. Healthy donors gave 11 million or so reads on average for CD4+ cells.

Findings and limits, study-wide: The number of CD8+ CDR3 sequences shared by patients and controls was about 30.

Many counts were recorded for this clonotype. Antigen unknown. The germline V gene has CDR1 DFQATT and CDR2 SNEGSKA (reference sequence). V lost 5 bases, J lost 2 bases, and 16 bases stayed unmatched. This CDR3 is built from 19 residues. Investigators profiled TCR beta VDJ and CDR3 from genomic DNA template. TCRdb reanalysed the reads using MiXCR and keeps one entry per CDR3 protein. Of under 200,000 distinct CDR3 sequences listed, approximately 44% are singletons. The source is a human donor in good health. Sequencing was performed on sorted CD4+, CD8+, or CD8+CD57+ T cells (not recorded which) from PBMCs. V is TRBV20-1 and J is TRBJ1-5, with 12 bases lining up with TRBD1. The CDR3 region is CSAPPTGTGGRVGNQPQHF. CDR3 nucleotide sequence: TGCAGTGCTCCCCCGACCGGGACAGGGGGCCGCGTAGGCAATCAGCCCCAGCATTTT.